The 9 T cell receptor beta chains reported below all come from one sample, sequenced in a study of T cells in Graves' hyperthyroidism and ophthalmopathy (dated by TCRdb to about 2019). To prepare the library, multiplex PCR was applied. Sequenced on an Illumina HiSeq 2000. Amplification of TCR beta CDR3 regions was carried out from RNA transcripts. The first round of RT-PCR for the TCR CDR3 was performed with the HTBI primer set and the Qiagen OneStep RT-PCR kit. TCRdb reworked the public reads: Q25 trimming with fastp, MiXCR clone assembly, productive beta chains retained. CDR3 protein sequences are deduplicated, and each keeps its most common genes and DNA. The sample table shows 490,000 or so distinct CDR3 sequences, and about 20% are seen once. Jointly, the top ten make up roughly 47% of the sample. The sequencing sample was made of blood. The receptors originated from a man in his forties with Graves' ophthalmopathy.

This clonotype was detected many times. This chain joins TRBV2 and TRBJ2-7; TRBD2 matches at 7 bases. This CDR3 region has 14 residues. From germline, CDR1 is SNHLY and CDR2 FYNNEI. V trimming: 8 bases; J trimming: 0 bases; junction bases outside the gene matches: 7. CDR3 sequence reads: CASRLAVSSYEQYF. CDR3 DNA: TGTGCCAGCCGGCTAGCGGTGAGCTCCTACGAGCAGTACTTC. The full variable domain, its missing parts supplied by reference TRBV2 and TRBJ2-7, is EPEVTQTPSHQVTQMGQEVILRCVPISNHLYFYWYRQILGQKVEFLVSFYNNEISEKSEIFDDQFSVERPDGSNFTLKIRSTKLEDSAMYFCASRLAVSSYEQYFGPGTRLTVT.

The CDR3 loop reads CASSLLSTHSTDTQYF. CDR3 DNA: TGCGCCAGCAGCTTGTTGTCTACCCATAGCACAGATACGCAGTATTTT. The V call is TRBV5-1, the J call TRBJ2-3, with no clear D. CDR1 is SGHRS and CDR2 is YFSETQ in the germline V gene. CDR3 length: 16 amino acids. V gave up 1 base and J gave up 0 bases, with 12 bases separating them.

This clonotype was observed a handful of times. The chain employs TRBV27 and TRBJ2-4; D is possibly TRBD1 (5 bases). Germline CDR1 is MNHEY and CDR2 is SMNVEV (reference sequence). CDR3 length: 17 amino acids. V lost 0 bases to trimming and J lost 1 base, with 13 bases between them. CDR3 loop: CASSLSVTARAKNIQYF. CDR3 nucleotides: TGTGCCAGCAGTTTATCGGTGACAGCCAGGGCCAAAAACATTCAGTACTTC.

This rearrangement joins TRBV5-8 to TRBJ1-6; possibly TRBD1 for D (5 bases). Germline V gene sequence: CDR1 SGHTS, CDR2 YDEGEE. This CDR3 has 17 residues. V was cut by 5 bases and J by 0 bases, with 15 bases left in between. As DNA, the CDR3 is TGTGCCAGCAGACAGGACACCTTAAGCTCCTATAATTCACCCCTCCACTTT. Translating gives CASRQDTLSSYNSPLHF.

This chain uses TRBV29-1 with TRBJ2-6; TRBD1 might be the D (5 bases). Germline assignment: CDR1 SQVTM and CDR2 ANQGSEA. This CDR3 is built from 18 residues. V was shortened by 0 bases and J by 0 bases, with 15 bases between the two germline ends. The CDR3 DNA reads as TGCAGCGTTGAAGATTGGACACCTGGATCCTCTGGGGCCAACGTCCTGACTTTC. Translation gives CSVEDWTPGSSGANVLTF.

Many counts were recorded for this clonotype. V usage is TRBV7-2 and J usage is TRBJ2-2, with TRBD1 matching over 8 bases. The V gene's germline CDR1 is SGHTA and CDR2 FQGNSA. The junction had 7 bases not matched to a gene; V was cut back by 3 bases and J by 7 bases. The CDR3 is made up of 15 amino acids. The CDR3, as DNA: TGTGCCAGCAGCTTCGACAGGGGTAAAGGCGGGGAGCTGTTTTTT. This sequence encodes CASSFDRGKGGELFF.

In this sample, this clonotype turned up a few times. This sequence joins TRBV28 and TRBJ1-1; D remains ambiguous. Deletions cut 5 bases from V and 10 bases from J, with 14 bases between. CDR3 length equals 12 residues. The germline gives CDR1 MDHEN, CDR2 SYDVKM. DNA of the CDR3: TGTGCCAGCAGTATGATCGCCTGGGGAGCTTTCTTT. This codes for CASSMIAWGAFF.

This chain connects TRBV2 to TRBJ1-5; D gene unclear. This CDR3 is 12 amino acids long. Germline V gene sequence: CDR1 SNHLY, CDR2 FYNNEI. Trimming cost V 4 bases and J 8 bases, with 9 bases left between them. CDR3 DNA sequence: TGTGCCAGCAGTGTGGGTCAGGAGCCCCAGCATTTT. Translated: CASSVGQEPQHF.

This clonotype was counted many times. This sequence joins TRBV27 and TRBJ2-2; D possibly corresponds to TRBD2 (5 bases). Germline V gene data show CDR1 as MNHEY and CDR2 as SMNVEV (reference sequence). Trimming cost V 3 bases and J 4 bases, with 12 bases left between them. The length of the CDR3 is 15 residues. This chain's CDR3 is CASSLLGASTGELFF. CDR3 DNA sequence: TGTGCCAGCAGTTTGTTGGGAGCGAGCACCGGGGAGCTGTTTTTT.